This TCR beta chain was sequenced for a study of control samples from healthy donors and cancer patients. Trimming removed 11 bases from V and 1 base from J; junction bases left unmatched: 12. CDR1 and CDR2 from the germline V gene are MGHRA and YSYEKL. The CDR3 runs 16 residues. The method was immunoSEQ multiplex PCR; TCRdb's version includes in-frame clones alone and lacks a portion of them. The table lists roughly 50,000 clones, 95% to 97% of them singletons, with 1.5% to 2% in the top ten. The sequence was obtained from a woman aged 25-40 years in good health. The gene calls are TRBV4-1 and TRBJ2-3; 10 bases line up with TRBD1. Sequenced input: blood. The CDR3 DNA reads as TGCGCCCATGACAGGGGGCCCGCGGGAGGCACAGATACGCAGTATTTT. Translated: CAHDRGPAGGTDTQYF.